These 30 T cell receptor beta chains were all obtained from the same sample, sequenced in a study of cytomegalovirus exposure and HLA in healthy donors. The PCR employed 60 Vbeta primers together with 13 Jbeta primers. Sequencing used immunoSEQ multiplex PCR; TCRdb keeps in-frame clones, though not all of them. The sample has 150,000 to 200,000 clones; 60% to 80% are singletons. Sequences were obtained from PBMCs. All receptors come from a female donor in good health and CMV-seronegative.

The rearrangement uses TRBV6-5 and TRBJ2-7; 9 bases map to TRBD2. V lost 5 bases to trimming and J lost 2 bases; unmatched junction nucleotides: 4. This CDR3 spans 14 amino acids. CDR1 MNHEY and CDR2 SVGAGI come from the germline V gene. Written as DNA, the CDR3 is TGTGCCAGCAGTCTAGCGGGGAAGCCCTACGAGCAGTACTTC. It encodes CASSLAGKPYEQYF.

The rearrangement links TRBV30 to TRBJ2-1; D is perhaps TRBD2 (7 bases). The CDR3 sequence is 15 residues long. Germline CDR1 GTSNPN, CDR2 SVGIG (reference sequence). V shed 5 bases and J shed 0 bases, with 14 bases lying between them. The CDR3 coding sequence is TGTGCCTGGGACGGGGGGCCCTCCTCCTACAATGAGCAGTTCTTC. This translates into CAWDGGPSSYNEQFF. The variable domain in full, completed from reference TRBV30 and TRBJ2-1, reads SQTIHQWPATLVQPVGSPLSLECTVEGTSNPNLYWYRQAAGRGLQLLFYSVGIGQISSEVPQNLSASRPQDRQFILSSKKLLLSDSGFYLCAWDGGPSSYNEQFFGPGTRLTVL.

The CDR3 region is CASSGTADYNEQFF. CDR3 nucleotide sequence: TGTGCCAGCAGTGGAACGGCGGACTACAATGAGCAGTTCTTC. This chain connects TRBV25-1 to TRBJ2-1; D is undetermined. The length of the CDR3 is 14 residues. V was shortened by 4 bases and J by 3 bases, with 10 bases between the two germline ends. From germline, CDR1 is MGHDK and CDR2 SYGVNS.

Only a few counts were recorded for this clone. The chain uses TRBV13 and TRBJ2-1; 7 positions agree with TRBD2. Germline V gene data show CDR1 as PRHDT and CDR2 as FYEKMQ (reference sequence). This CDR3 has 13 amino acids. V was clipped by 7 bases and J by 6 bases; unmatched bases: 6. The CDR3 reads CASIHGGSNEQFF. The CDR3 DNA follows: TGTGCCAGCATCCACGGGGGGTCCAATGAGCAGTTCTTC.

This chain links TRBV4-1 with TRBJ1-1; D is possibly TRBD1 (5 bases). V lost 4 bases, J lost 3 bases, and 6 bases lay in between. CDR3 length equals 12 residues. CDR1 and CDR2 (germline): MGHRA, YSYEKL. DNA of the CDR3: TGCGCCAGCAGCCCAGGGTACACTGAAGCTTTCTTT. It yields the protein CASSPGYTEAFF.

The V call is TRBV9, the J call TRBJ1-4; no reliable D call. V lost 0 bases and J lost 5, with 14 bases in between. The CDR3 is made up of 16 amino acids. Per germline, CDR1 SGDLS and CDR2 YYNGEE. The DNA for the CDR3 is TGTGCCAGCAGCGTAGGGTTCCGCCTATCGAATGAAAAACTGTTTTTT. This sequence encodes CASSVGFRLSNEKLFF.

The CDR3 DNA follows: TGTGCCAGCAGCTTTTGGGACAGGGAGGGTCAGCCCCAGCATTTT. Its protein is CASSFWDREGQPQHF. This chain links TRBV7-2 with TRBJ1-5, with TRBD1 identical over 9 bases. This CDR3 has 15 amino acids. Germline values: CDR1 SGHTA, CDR2 FQGNSA. The V segment lost 3 bases and the J segment 6 bases; nucleotides outside the gene matches: 6. Supplemented by reference TRBV7-2 and TRBJ1-5, the full variable domain reads GAGVSQSPSNKVTEKGKDVELRCDPISGHTALYWYRQSLGQGLEFLIYFQGNSAPDKSGLPSDRFSAERTGGSVSTLTIQRTQQEDSAVYLCASSFWDREGQPQHFGDGTRLSIL.

The V and J genes are TRBV5-6 and TRBJ1-3; D not certain. CDR3 length: 14 residues. Trimming removed 0 bases from V and 0 bases from J, with 4 bases in between. Germline-derived CDR1 and CDR2 are SGHDT and YYEEEE. CDR3: CASSLANSGNTIYF. In DNA form, the CDR3 reads TGTGCCAGCAGCTTGGCCAACTCTGGAAACACCATATATTTT.

The chain joins TRBV7-9 to TRBJ1-5; 7 bases are shared with TRBD1. This CDR3 spans 13 amino acids. V lost 5 bases and J lost 5; bases outside the gene matches: 3. Germline V gene data show CDR1 as SEHNR and CDR2 as FQNEAQ (reference sequence). The CDR3 nucleotides read TGTGCCAGCAGCCCTCAGGGGGATCAGCCCCAGCATTTT. Protein sequence: CASSPQGDQPQHF.

This clone came up once. The V and J genes are TRBV5-6 and TRBJ1-1; maybe TRBD1 (6 bases). The germline gives CDR1 SGHDT, CDR2 YYEEEE. V gave up 4 bases and J gave up 0 bases, with 16 bases separating them. The CDR3 is 16 amino acids. The CDR3 sequence: CASSPTLGHMNTEAFF. CDR3 DNA: TGTGCCAGCAGCCCGACCTTGGGACATATGAACACTGAAGCTTTCTTT. Full variable domain (rest looked up from reference TRBV5-6 and TRBJ1-1): DAGVTQSPTHLIKTRGQQVTLRCSPKSGHDTVSWYQQALGQGPQFIFQYYEEEERQRGNFPDRFSGHQFPNYSSELNVNALLLGDSALYLCASSPTLGHMNTEAFFGQGTRLTVV.

This clone was recorded only once. V gene TRBV19 combines with J gene TRBJ1-2, with D unclear. V shed 3 bases and J shed 2 bases, with 10 bases lying between them. Germline V gene lookup returns CDR1 LNHDA and CDR2 SQIVND (reference sequence). The CDR3 is made up of 14 amino acids. For the CDR3, the DNA is TGTGCCAGTAGTATGTACAATATGAACTATGGCTACACCTTC. It encodes CASSMYNMNYGYTF.

Comment on this clone: The sample carries other DNA sequences with the same CDR3. The chain is built from TRBV11-2 and TRBJ1-2, with D uncertain. This CDR3 has 12 amino acids. V was trimmed by 1 base and J by 4 bases, leaving 4 bases between them. CDR1 SGHAT and CDR2 FQNNGV come from the germline V gene. The CDR3 reads CASSLASYGYTF. DNA for the CDR3: TGTGCCAGCAGCTTAGCCAGCTATGGCTACACCTTC.

V is TRBV7-9 and J is TRBJ2-5; 8 nucleotides line up with TRBD2. With V trimmed by 5 bases and J by 3 bases, 8 bases remained unmatched. CDR3 size: 15 residues. Germline CDR1 SEHNR, CDR2 FQNEAQ (reference sequence). CDR3 nucleotides: TGTGCCAGCAGCCCCAGACTAGCGCCCAAAGAGACCCAGTACTTC. It yields the protein CASSPRLAPKETQYF.

The gene calls are TRBV28 and TRBJ1-2; D ambiguous. CDR1 MDHEN and CDR2 SYDVKM come from the germline V gene. This CDR3 is 13 amino acids long. The V gene lost 3 bases and the J gene lost 1 base, with 6 bases spanning the gap. CDR3 nucleotide sequence: TGTGCCAGCAGTTTCCCGGGTAACTATGGCTACACCTTC. This codes for CASSFPGNYGYTF.

This rearrangement joins TRBV5-4 to TRBJ2-2, with a tentative D call TRBD2 (5 bases). The V end was cut by 5 bases, the J end by 5 bases, with 16 bases between. Germline V gives CDR1 SGHNT, CDR2 YYREEE (reference sequence). The CDR3 has 15 residues. The CDR3 nucleotides read TGTGCCAGCAGAGCGGATACGTCGGGTACCGGGGAGCTGTTTTTT. Residues: CASRADTSGTGELFF.

The chain couples TRBV10-2 to TRBJ2-1; tentative D call: TRBD2 (5 bases). The CDR3 runs 15 residues. Germline V CDR1 and CDR2: WSHSY, SAAADI. Deletions cut 1 base from V and 0 bases from J, with 7 bases between. The CDR3 sequence is CASSEWGVSYNEQFF. As DNA, the CDR3 is TGCGCCAGCAGTGAGTGGGGAGTCTCCTACAATGAGCAGTTCTTC.

This chain links TRBV14 with TRBJ1-2; 7 bases align to TRBD1. From germline, CDR1 is SGHDN and CDR2 FVKESK. This CDR3 is 14 amino acids long. The trim removed 4 bases at V and 3 bases at J, leaving 5 bases unmatched. The CDR3 nucleotides read TGTGCCAGCAGCCCAGGGACAGCTTACTATGGCTACACCTTC. Its translation is CASSPGTAYYGYTF.

This clone was seen a single time. The V call is TRBV4-1, the J call TRBJ1-2; 8 bases fit TRBD1. Germline-derived CDR1 and CDR2 are MGHRA and YSYEKL. This CDR3 has 15 residues. With V trimmed by 3 bases and J by 5 bases, 8 bases remained unmatched. CDR3: CASSHPDRGGYGYTF. The CDR3, as DNA: TGCGCCAGCAGCCACCCCGACAGGGGAGGGTATGGCTACACCTTC.

This clone was counted between two and nine times. V and J are TRBV27 and TRBJ1-3; D may be TRBD1 (6 bases). Germline V gives CDR1 MNHEY, CDR2 SMNVEV (reference sequence). The V end lost 6 bases, the J end lost 0 bases, and 18 bases lay between the germline ends. This CDR3 comprises 17 residues. CDR3 loop: CASSPPGQRDSGNTIYF. The CDR3 DNA reads TGTGCCAGCAGCCCACCCGGACAGAGGGACTCTGGAAACACCATATATTTT.

The gene calls are TRBV19 and TRBJ1-1; a possible D gene is TRBD1 (5 bases). The CDR3 covers 14 residues. V lost 4 bases and J lost 5, with 14 bases in between. Looked up from germline, CDR1 is LNHDA and CDR2 is SQIVND (reference sequence). DNA of the CDR3: TGTGCCAGTAGTACCTCGAACGGGGGGACTGAAGCTTTCTTT. It codes for CASSTSNGGTEAFF.

The V call is TRBV14, the J call TRBJ2-3; possibly TRBD2 for D (6 bases). Germline values: CDR1 SGHDN, CDR2 FVKESK. The CDR3 totals 17 residues. Trimming pared 4 bases from V and 0 bases from J, leaving 17 bases between. Here the CDR3 DNA reads TGTGCCAGCAGCCGACCGGGCGGAGGGCCTAGCACAGATACGCAGTATTTT. Protein: CASSRPGGGPSTDTQYF.

The chain links TRBV5-6 to TRBJ2-1; tentative D call: TRBD2 (6 bases). This CDR3 spans 17 amino acids. Trimming cost V 4 bases and J 0 bases, with 17 bases left between them. Looked up from germline, CDR1 is SGHDT and CDR2 is YYEEEE. This CDR3 reads CASSRDVSGSSYNEQFF. CDR3 DNA sequence: TGTGCCAGCAGCCGTGACGTTAGCGGTAGCTCCTACAATGAGCAGTTCTTC.

The table lists this clone with a few counts. The chain couples TRBV2 to TRBJ2-1, with D maybe TRBD1 (6 bases). The CDR3 covers 17 residues. Between the trimmed V and J ends, which lost 4 bases and 0 bases, there was a span of 16 bases. Germline V gene lookup returns CDR1 SNHLY and CDR2 FYNNEI. The CDR3 bases are TGTGCCAGCAGTGGCAGGGGAGTGGGGAGCTCCTACAATGAGCAGTTCTTC. This gives the protein CASSGRGVGSSYNEQFF.

The V gene is TRBV28, the J gene TRBJ2-4; D unclear. The CDR3 sequence is 14 residues long. Germline values: CDR1 MDHEN, CDR2 SYDVKM. V shed 6 bases and J shed 8 bases, with 17 bases lying between them. The CDR3 DNA reads as TGTGCCAGCAGCGACGGTGCTAGTCCGGACATTCAGTACTTC. Its protein product is CASSDGASPDIQYF.

The V call is TRBV11-3, the J call TRBJ2-5; D is ambiguous. Germline assignment: CDR1 SGHNT and CDR2 YENEEA. Trimming stripped 5 bases from V and 5 bases from J, with 9 bases between. This CDR3 comprises 12 residues. DNA for the CDR3: TGTGCCAGCAGCAGCGTGGAGGAGACCCAGTACTTC. This gives the protein CASSSVEETQYF.

The rearrangement joins TRBV28 to TRBJ2-3; D perhaps matches TRBD1 (6 bases). The germline CDR1 and CDR2 sequences are MDHEN and SYDVKM. Trimming shortened V by 5 bases and J by 2 bases, and 14 bases separated the two germline ends. CDR3 length equals 15 residues. The CDR3 DNA follows: TGTGCCAGCAGTCCTGGACAGACCCACACAGATACGCAGTATTTT. Translated: CASSPGQTHTDTQYF.

V usage is TRBV10-3 and J usage is TRBJ2-2; D is ambiguous. Germline lookup yields CDR1 ENHRY and CDR2 SYGVKD. The germline V and J ends were trimmed by 0 bases and 3 bases, with 5 bases remaining between them. This CDR3 region has 14 residues. CDR3 region: CAISESADTGELFF. CDR3 DNA: TGTGCCATCAGTGAGTCGGCCGACACCGGGGAGCTGTTTTTT.

The chain couples TRBV7-9 to TRBJ2-5, with D maybe TRBD1 (6 bases). Trimming shortened V by 8 bases and J by 3 bases, and 19 bases separated the two germline ends. Germline V gene data show CDR1 as SEHNR and CDR2 as FQNEAQ (reference sequence). CDR3 length equals 15 residues. The CDR3 DNA is TGTGCCAGCGTCCTCCCAGGGGTAGCCGAAGAGACCCAGTACTTC. Residues: CASVLPGVAEETQYF. The full variable domain, with the rest looked up from reference TRBV7-9 and TRBJ2-5, is DTGVSQNPRHKITKRGQNVTFRCDPISEHNRLYWYRQTLGQGPEFLTYFQNEAQLEKSRLLSDRFSAERPKGSFSTLEIQRTEQGDSAMYLCASVLPGVAEETQYFGPGTRLLVL.

J is TRBJ1-1 and V is TRBV5-1, with D tentatively TRBD1 (5 bases). V was trimmed by 0 bases and J by 1 base, leaving 10 bases between them. The germline V gene encodes CDR1 SGHRS and CDR2 YFSETQ. The CDR3 has 15 residues. CDR3 protein: CASSLGSRGNTEAFF. CDR3 nucleotides: TGCGCCAGCAGCTTGGGGAGTAGGGGGAACACTGAAGCTTTCTTT.

This clone has a handful of counts. This chain connects TRBV6-5 to TRBJ2-7; TRBD2 matches 11 bases. This CDR3 comprises 15 residues. The V and J ends lost 0 bases and 4 bases, in that order; junction bases with no gene match: 2. CDR1 is MNHEY, CDR2 SVGAGI, per germline. The CDR3 region is CASSYSTSGGYEQYF. CDR3 DNA: TGTGCCAGCAGTTACTCTACTAGCGGGGGTTACGAGCAGTACTTC.